This T cell receptor beta chain was identified during a study of T cells after yellow fever vaccination (dated by TCRdb to between 2017 and 2020). Concerning the study at large: Libraries from fractions with low cell numbers were prepared with the SMART-Seq v4 Ultra Low Input RNA kit. Blood was collected at multiple timepoints before and after primary and secondary immunization, and bulk PBMC replicates and cell subsets were isolated. To follow T-cell clones before and after primary and booster YFV17D yellow fever vaccination, bulk TCR alpha and beta repertoires were sequenced over time. Two healthy male donors made up the cohort, one aged 18 to 30 years and the other aged 30 to 40 years.

This clonotype has just a few counts. Its antigen is currently not known. The record has no base qualities; no much larger clone is one base away. The treatment or condition label, read with the paper, signifies: live attenuated yellow fever vaccine strain. At each blood-draw timepoint, two biological replicates of bulk PBMCs were collected. A standard Ficoll-Paque protocol was used to isolate PBMCs from peripheral blood. TriZol was used to extract RNA from bulk PBMCs, CD4 and CD8 fractions, and dextramer-positive and dextramer-negative fractions. V is clipped by 5 bases and J by 2 bases, and the sequence between their germline boundaries is 19 bases long. Taken from the germline V gene, the CDR1 and CDR2 loops are SGHTA and FQGNSA. The CDR3 sequence holds 16 residues, the cysteine and phenylalanine included. Of all the DNA, just the CDR3 is kept, 48 bases in frame from base 1. TCR cDNA was synthesized by 5'RACE template switching, which introduced a universal primer site and unique molecular identifiers. Priming for cDNA synthesis came from both the TCR alpha and TCR beta constant segments. Library amplification involved two PCR steps, and the second step added sample barcodes and sequencing adapters. Sequencing of libraries was done on Illumina HiSeq 2500 (2x100 bp) or NovaSeq (2x150 bp). The source study handled its data this way. Demultiplexing of reads and collapsing into UMI consensus sequences were performed with MIGEC, and V(D)J alignment was carried out with MiXCR. Using edgeR on replicate PBMC samples, clonotypes were called vaccine-responding if FDR was below 0.01 and the log2 fold change was above 5 up to day 15. Each bulk clonotype received a CD4 or CD8 identity based on whether the sequenced CD4 or CD8 repertoire contained that clonotype at higher abundance. In-frame beta chains were kept once TCRdb had trimmed the public reads at Q25 with fastp and called clones with MiXCR. Entries that share a CDR3 protein sequence are merged under the most common genes and DNA. These V and J calls derive from TCRdb rather than the authors' analysis. Within this sample are under 600,000 distinct CDR3 sequences, with approximately 12% of them counted one time only. The biggest ten clones account for over 12% of the sample.

What the study reported, not specific to this receptor: Only two donors were included in the study, so the extent to which the findings can be generalized is limited. The secondary T-cell response was found to be weaker but faster than the primary response, with a peak reached on day 5 rather than on day 15. After the booster, most clones that had expanded after primary vaccination were detected again (approximately 96% of CD4 and 70% to 90% of CD8), suggesting broad maintenance of memory. A small share of clonotypes was detected in both CD4 and CD8 compartments, with the overlap likely arising from convergent recombination. Computational filtering was needed because FACS-sorted repertoires could contain abundant contaminating clonotypes from the bulk population.

The material was PBMCs, obtained on the day of the yellow fever booster vaccination. This TCR was sampled from a man aged 25 to 40 who received the YFV17D yellow fever vaccine. The rearranged chain carries TRBV7-2 and TRBJ2-7, with the D gene too uncertain to name. CDR3 region: CASSPFHLEAPYEQYF. The bases are TGTGCCAGCAGCCCGTTCCATCTAGAGGCCCCCTACGAGCAGTACTTC.